The present T cell receptor beta chain was sequenced within a study of blood T cells in healthy people across ages. Across the study: T cells yielded about one barcoded beta molecule per two cells through template switching.

A second roughly 6 to 12 cycle PCR used barcoded and J-beta primers. There were at least 2.5 million CDR3-containing paired-end reads obtained from each sample. In TCRdb, the 5' RACE reads were re-called with MiXCR into one record per CDR3 protein. The table records 780,000 or so distinct CDR3 sequences, about 61% of them present only once. This CDR3 region has 14 residues. Deletions cut 4 bases from V and 4 bases from J, with 14 bases between. CDR1 is LGHDT and CDR2 is YNNKEL in the germline V gene (reference sequence). Donors were healthy Caucasian individuals from Russia aged about 6 to 90. Donors gave around 10 milliliters of peripheral blood apiece.

The V and J genes are TRBV3-1 and TRBJ2-7, with D tentatively TRBD2 (5 bases). This clonotype originated in a man in his forties or fifties in good health. Material: blood. CDR3 nucleotide sequence: TGTGCCAGCAGCCCAAGTGATAGAGGGTACGAGCAGTACTTC. Protein: CASSPSDRGYEQYF.